This TCR beta chain is drawn from a study of blood T cells in healthy people across ages. Through a sample-barcoded 5' primer and a J-beta primer mix, a second PCR was run for roughly 6 to 11 cycles. TCRdb itself ran the 5' RACE reads through MiXCR, one entry per CDR3 protein. Of some 1.7 million distinct CDR3 sequences in the sample, roughly 30% were seen once. V dropped 4 bases and J dropped 7 bases, with 19 bases sitting between them. The CDR3 totals 15 residues. The specimen sequenced was blood. The source is a woman aged 25-40 years in good health. The chain has TRBV6-7 and TRBJ1-1; D ambiguous. TRBV6-7 carries the ORF label, with uncertain function. The CDR3 DNA reads as TGTGCCAGCAGTTCCGCCCGGGGTGCGCCGTGTGAAGCTTTCTTT. Amino acids: CASSSARGAPCEAFF.